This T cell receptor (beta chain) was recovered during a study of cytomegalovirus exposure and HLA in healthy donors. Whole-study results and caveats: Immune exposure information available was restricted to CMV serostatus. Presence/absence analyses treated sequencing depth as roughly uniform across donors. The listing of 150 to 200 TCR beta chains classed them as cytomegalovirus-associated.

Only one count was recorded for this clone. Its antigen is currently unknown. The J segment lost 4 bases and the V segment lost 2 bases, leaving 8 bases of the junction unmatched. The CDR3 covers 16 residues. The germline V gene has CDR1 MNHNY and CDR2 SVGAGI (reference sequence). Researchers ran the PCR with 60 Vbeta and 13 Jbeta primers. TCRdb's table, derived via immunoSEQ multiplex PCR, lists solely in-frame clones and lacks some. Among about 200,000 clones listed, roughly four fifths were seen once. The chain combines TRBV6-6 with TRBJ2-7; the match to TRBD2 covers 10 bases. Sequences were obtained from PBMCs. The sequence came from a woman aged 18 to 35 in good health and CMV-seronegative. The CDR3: CASSYVGTSVFYEQYV. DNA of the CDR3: TGTGCCAGCAGTTACGTAGGGACTAGCGTATTTTACGAGCAGTACGTC.